Listed below are T cell receptor beta chains from one sample, sequenced in a study of blood T cell repertoires in COVID-19. Assay used: immunoSEQ multiplex PCR; TCRdb lists only in-frame clones, some missing. The sample yields about 86,000 clones, roughly 80% seen once. Sequenced material: peripheral blood. Receptor source: a man aged 50 or older with acute or convalescent COVID-19. Each CDR3 is given with its conserved first and last residue. A D gene is named only where the DNA matches it firmly. Not every row has a clone size; where given, it reads once, few, many or a size class.

cdr3_length: 15
d_call: -
j_call: TRBJ1-4
v_call: TRBV25-1
clone_size: -
cdr3_nt: TGTGCCAGCAGTGAGGACCTCAACAGGAGAGAAAAACTGTTTTTT
cdr3_aa: CASSEDLNRREKLFF

cdr3_length: 14
d_call: -
j_call: TRBJ2-5
v_call: TRBV6-1
clone_size: -
cdr3_nt: TGTGCCAGCAGTGAAGCGCGGGTAAGGGAGACCCAGTACTTC
cdr3_aa: CASSEARVRETQYF

cdr3_length: 12
d_call: -
j_call: TRBJ1-3
v_call: TRBV29-1
clone_size: few
cdr3_nt: TGCAGCGTCCTTCTAACTGGAAACACCATATATTTT
cdr3_aa: CSVLLTGNTIYF

cdr3_length: 15
d_call: -
j_call: TRBJ2-2
v_call: TRBV3-1/TRBV3-2
clone_size: -
cdr3_nt: TGTGCCAGCAGCCAAGATCTTACAGGGCCTCGGGAGCTGTTTTTT
cdr3_aa: CASSQDLTGPRELFF

cdr3_length: 17
d_call: TRBD2
j_call: TRBJ2-1
v_call: TRBV18
clone_size: -
cdr3_nt: TGTGCCAGCTCACCACGGGGACTAGCGGGAGGTACAGATGAGCAGTTCTTC
cdr3_aa: CASSPRGLAGGTDEQFF

cdr3_length: 14
d_call: TRBD2
j_call: TRBJ2-2
v_call: TRBV2
clone_size: few
cdr3_nt: TGTGCCAGCAGAGGACTAGAGCTTATCGGGGAGCTGTTTTTT
cdr3_aa: CASRGLELIGELFF

cdr3_length: 13
d_call: -
j_call: TRBJ1-5
v_call: TRBV12-3/TRBV12-4
clone_size: -
cdr3_nt: TGTGCCAGCAGTTTAGCCGAGAATCAGCCCCAGCATTTT
cdr3_aa: CASSLAENQPQHF

cdr3_length: 15
d_call: TRBD1
j_call: TRBJ1-1
v_call: TRBV7-2
clone_size: -
cdr3_nt: TGTGCCAGCAGCCTAAGACAGGGGGCGAACACTGAAGCTTTCTTT
cdr3_aa: CASSLRQGANTEAFF

cdr3_length: 13
d_call: -
j_call: TRBJ1-2
v_call: TRBV27
clone_size: -
cdr3_nt: TGTGCCAGCAGTTTCGGAGGTAACTATGGCTACACCTTC
cdr3_aa: CASSFGGNYGYTF

cdr3_length: 14
d_call: -
j_call: TRBJ2-7
v_call: TRBV5-4
clone_size: -
cdr3_nt: TGTGCCAGCAGCTTGCTCAGCAGGGGCTACGAGCAGTACTTC
cdr3_aa: CASSLLSRGYEQYF

cdr3_length: 16
d_call: -
j_call: TRBJ1-3
v_call: TRBV6-2/TRBV6-3
clone_size: few
cdr3_nt: TGTGCCAGCAGTCAGACGACAGGTTCCTCTGGAAACACCATATATTTT
cdr3_aa: CASSQTTGSSGNTIYF

cdr3_length: 14
d_call: TRBD1
j_call: TRBJ1-2
v_call: TRBV10-1
clone_size: -
cdr3_nt: TGCGCCAGCAGAGGGGGCCCGGTCGGCTATGGCTACACCTTC
cdr3_aa: CASRGGPVGYGYTF

cdr3_length: 21
d_call: TRBD2
j_call: TRBJ2-1
v_call: TRBV18
clone_size: -
cdr3_nt: TGTGCCAGCTCACCACCCACCGCTGGTCAAAGGGGACTAGCGGGGTACAATGAGCAGTTCTTC
cdr3_aa: CASSPPTAGQRGLAGYNEQFF

cdr3_length: 16
d_call: TRBD1
j_call: TRBJ1-2
v_call: TRBV3-1/TRBV3-2
clone_size: -
cdr3_nt: TGTGCCAGCAGCCAAGCTGGGGACAGGAATAACTATGGCTACACCTTC
cdr3_aa: CASSQAGDRNNYGYTF

cdr3_length: 13
d_call: -
j_call: TRBJ1-2
v_call: TRBV5-1
clone_size: -
cdr3_nt: TGCGCCAGCAGCTTGGAACTGTTTTATGGCTACACCTTC
cdr3_aa: CASSLELFYGYTF

cdr3_length: 16
d_call: -
j_call: TRBJ1-1
v_call: TRBV18
clone_size: -
cdr3_nt: TGTGCCAGCTCAGCTCTGGCGGACAGAATGAACACTGAAGCTTTCTTT
cdr3_aa: CASSALADRMNTEAFF

cdr3_length: 19
d_call: TRBD1
j_call: TRBJ1-1
v_call: TRBV5-1
clone_size: few
cdr3_nt: TGCGCCAGCGCTAGAGCCTTGCCCGGGACAGGGGTATGGAACACTGAAGCTTTCTTT
cdr3_aa: CASARALPGTGVWNTEAFF

cdr3_length: 13
d_call: TRBD2
j_call: TRBJ2-7
v_call: TRBV6-2/TRBV6-3
clone_size: -
cdr3_nt: TGTGCCAGCAGTACCGGGACTAGTTACGAGCAGTACTTC
cdr3_aa: CASSTGTSYEQYF

cdr3_length: 11
d_call: -
j_call: TRBJ2-7
v_call: TRBV7-2
clone_size: -
cdr3_nt: TGTGCCAGCAGTAGATCCTACGAGCAGTACTTC
cdr3_aa: CASSRSYEQYF

cdr3_length: 15
d_call: -
j_call: TRBJ2-7
v_call: TRBV2
clone_size: -
cdr3_nt: TGTGCCAGCAGTGGACGGCAGCTGACTACCTACGAGCAGTACTTC
cdr3_aa: CASSGRQLTTYEQYF

cdr3_length: 15
d_call: -
j_call: TRBJ2-1
v_call: TRBV6-6
clone_size: -
cdr3_nt: TGTGCCAGCAGTTACGAGGGGGGGTTGTTCAATGAGCAGTTCTTC
cdr3_aa: CASSYEGGLFNEQFF

cdr3_length: 17
d_call: -
j_call: TRBJ2-3
v_call: TRBV14
clone_size: -
cdr3_nt: TGTGCCAGCAGCCAAGAGCCCGCGGTAATTAGCACAGATACGCAGTATTTT
cdr3_aa: CASSQEPAVISTDTQYF

cdr3_length: 11
d_call: -
j_call: TRBJ2-5
v_call: TRBV7-2
clone_size: -
cdr3_nt: TGTGCCAGCAGCCTCCAAGAGACCCAGTACTTC
cdr3_aa: CASSLQETQYF

cdr3_length: 14
d_call: TRBD1
j_call: TRBJ1-2
v_call: TRBV18
clone_size: -
cdr3_nt: TGTGCCAGCTCAGAGATCGCAGGGGGCTATGGCTACACCTTC
cdr3_aa: CASSEIAGGYGYTF

cdr3_length: 14
d_call: TRBD2
j_call: TRBJ2-7
v_call: TRBV9
clone_size: once
cdr3_nt: TGTGCCAGCAGCCCCCCGGGACTAGCTTTGGAGCAGTACTTC
cdr3_aa: CASSPPGLALEQYF

cdr3_length: 16
d_call: -
j_call: TRBJ1-3
v_call: TRBV18
clone_size: -
cdr3_nt: TGTGCCAGCTCACCGCTCGAAGGGGGAACTGGAAACACCATATATTTT
cdr3_aa: CASSPLEGGTGNTIYF

cdr3_length: 14
d_call: -
j_call: TRBJ2-5
v_call: TRBV13
clone_size: -
cdr3_nt: TGTGCCAGCAGCTTAGTTTCAGGGCAAGAGACCCAGTACTTC
cdr3_aa: CASSLVSGQETQYF

cdr3_length: 15
d_call: TRBD1
j_call: TRBJ1-1
v_call: TRBV30
clone_size: once
cdr3_nt: TGTGCCTGGAGCCCACAGGGGTTCATGAACACTGAAGCTTTCTTT
cdr3_aa: CAWSPQGFMNTEAFF

cdr3_length: 13
d_call: -
j_call: TRBJ2-3
v_call: TRBV29-1
clone_size: -
cdr3_nt: TGCAGCACCAGGGTGAGTCCTGTGGATACGCAGTATTTT
cdr3_aa: CSTRVSPVDTQYF

cdr3_length: 13
d_call: -
j_call: TRBJ1-2
v_call: TRBV6-6
clone_size: -
cdr3_nt: TGTGCCAGCAGTTTCAGGGTTAACTATGGCTACACCTTC
cdr3_aa: CASSFRVNYGYTF

cdr3_length: 14
d_call: TRBD1
j_call: TRBJ2-7
v_call: TRBV6-5
clone_size: -
cdr3_nt: TGTGCCAGCAGTTACGCCCAGGGGGACTACGAGCAGTACTTC
cdr3_aa: CASSYAQGDYEQYF

cdr3_length: 12
d_call: -
j_call: TRBJ1-2
v_call: TRBV5-6
clone_size: -
cdr3_nt: TGTGCCAGCAGCTTGGGAGGGCCTCAAAATACCTTC
cdr3_aa: CASSLGGPQNTF